These 15 T cell receptor beta chains originate from one sample sequenced in a study of T cells in narcolepsy. Here immunoSEQ multiplex PCR was the method, and the copy in TCRdb shows in-frame clones only, minus some. The data hold roughly 10,000 clones, with more than 65% observed a single time. The sequenced material came from CD45RA- memory CD8+ T cells from PBMCs. The receptors were sampled from a human donor with narcolepsy.

As for this clone: Mismatch with germline at one junction end may stem from a read error. This chain links TRBV7-3 with TRBJ1-1, with a tentative D call TRBD1 (5 bases). The CDR3 runs 13 residues. Germline values: CDR1 SGHTA, CDR2 FQGTGA. CDR3 loop: CASSLTTAAEAFF. In DNA, the CDR3 is TGTGCCAGCAGCCTAACGACAGCCGCTGAAGCTTTCTTT. Full variable domain (missing parts from reference TRBV7-3 and TRBJ1-1): GAGVSQTPSNKVTEKGKYVELRCDPISGHTALYWYRQSLGQGPEFLIYFQGTGAADDSGLPNDRFFAVRPEGSVSTLKIQRTERGDSAVYLCASSLTTAAEAFFGQGTRLTVV.

The V and J genes are TRBV7-2 and TRBJ1-1, with 10 bases lining up with TRBD1. V trimming: 0 bases; J trimming: 4 bases; junction bases outside the gene matches: 8. Germline CDR1 reads SGHTA; CDR2 reads FQGNSA. The CDR3 contains 17 residues. The CDR3 loop is CASSLAGQGLLATEAFF. In DNA, the CDR3 is TGTGCCAGCAGCTTAGCGGGACAGGGGCTGTTGGCCACTGAAGCTTTCTTT.

V is TRBV4-3 and J is TRBJ1-2, with TRBD1 matching 7 bases. Germline CDR1 reads LGHNA; CDR2 reads YSLEER. The CDR3 has 17 amino acids. J lost 1 base, V lost 4 bases, and 12 bases had no gene match. CDR3 DNA sequence: TGCGCCAGCAGCCCTACCCAGGGGGTTTCCCTTAACTATGGCTACACCTTC. Translation gives CASSPTQGVSLNYGYTF.

The J gene is TRBJ2-2, the V gene TRBV7-2; D not certain. V lost 5 bases and J lost 6, with 7 bases in between. Germline values: CDR1 SGHTA, CDR2 FQGNSA. The CDR3 consists of 12 residues. The CDR3: CASSVGPGELFF. The CDR3 region has the DNA TGTGCCAGCAGCGTCGGACCCGGGGAGCTGTTTTTT.

The V gene is TRBV28, the J gene TRBJ2-7, with D perhaps TRBD1 or TRBD2 (6 bases each). V was shortened by 3 bases and J by 5 bases, with 11 bases between the two germline ends. CDR1 and CDR2 from the germline V gene are MDHEN and SYDVKM. This CDR3 is built from 13 residues. DNA for the CDR3: TGTGCCAGCAGTTTTCGGGGGCTCAACGAGCAGTACTTC. Encoded protein: CASSFRGLNEQYF.

The chain combines TRBV7-3 with TRBJ2-1; tentative D call: TRBD2 (6 bases). Trimming took 5 bases from V and 8 from J, leaving 16 bases between them. The CDR3 runs to 14 residues. Germline V gene data show CDR1 as SGHTA and CDR2 as FQGTGA. The CDR3 DNA is TGTGCCAGCAGCCCCTATGGGTCTAGCGATGAGCAGTTCTTC. Translated, it gives CASSPYGSSDEQFF.

This clone was detected once. The chain carries TRBV5-1 and TRBJ2-7; 7 bases align to TRBD1. CDR1 SGHRS and CDR2 YFSETQ come from the germline V gene. The length of the CDR3 is 15 residues. Unmatched junction bases numbered 8, after V lost 2 bases and J lost 3 bases. The CDR3 here is CASSLGRQGVYEQYF. The CDR3, as DNA: TGCGCCAGCAGCTTAGGGAGACAGGGAGTCTACGAGCAGTACTTC.

The V and J genes are TRBV27 and TRBJ2-7, with 9 bases identical to TRBD1. The CDR3 totals 14 residues. V shed 2 bases, J shed 2 bases, and the junction held 1 base outside the gene matches. The germline V gene has CDR1 MNHEY and CDR2 SMNVEV (reference sequence). For the CDR3, the DNA is TGTGCCAGCAGTTTAGACAGGGGGGCCTACGAGCAGTACTTC. Amino acid sequence: CASSLDRGAYEQYF.

The DNA of the CDR3 is TGTGCCACCAGCACAGGCAGGGAGGACACCGGGGAGCTGTTTTTT. The encoded protein is CATSTGREDTGELFF. The rearrangement joins TRBV15 to TRBJ2-2, with D tentatively TRBD2 (6 bases). The CDR3 is 15 amino acids. V was shortened by 4 bases and J by 3 bases, with 12 bases between the two germline ends. Germline V gene lookup returns CDR1 LNHNV and CDR2 YYDKDF (reference sequence).

V gene TRBV4-1 combines with J gene TRBJ1-1; no clear D gene. The CDR3 runs 14 residues. From germline, CDR1 is MGHRA and CDR2 YSYEKL. Trimming removed 0 bases from V and 1 base from J, with 6 bases in between. Written as DNA, the CDR3 is TGCGCCAGCAGCCAAGATACCGGGAACACTGAAGCTTTCTTT. Translation gives CASSQDTGNTEAFF.

Comment on this clone: A far larger clone is a single base away, which makes a read error likely. The J gene is TRBJ2-6, the V gene TRBV10-3; D is ambiguous. The germline V gene encodes CDR1 ENHRY and CDR2 SYGVKD. The CDR3 spans 15 residues. The CDR3 DNA reads as TGTGCCAGCAGTGGCTCTCCCTCTGGGGCCAACGTCCTGACTTTC. Its translation is CASSGSPSGANVLTF.

The genes are TRBV21-1 and TRBJ1-4. TRBV21-1 is given as a pseudogene. The CDR3 contains 16 residues. CDR3 in amino acids: CASSKAAGTFNEKLFF. CDR3 nucleotides: TGTGCCAGCAGCAAAGCGGCAGGGACGTTTAATGAAAAACTGTTTTTT.

This clone was seen more than once but under ten times. The chain couples TRBV7-6 to TRBJ2-7; tentative D call: TRBD2 (5 bases). CDR1 is SGHVS, CDR2 FNYEAQ, per germline. The CDR3 covers 14 residues. The V and J ends lost 1 base and 7 bases respectively, with 14 bases between them. This chain's CDR3 is CASSLGGGLWEQYF. The CDR3 DNA sequence: TGTGCCAGCAGCTTAGGTGGAGGTCTTTGGGAGCAGTACTTC.

This clone was counted once. The chain employs TRBV6-4 and TRBJ2-3, with 8 nucleotides matching TRBD2. The CDR3 has 14 amino acids. The germline gives CDR1 MRHNA, CDR2 SNTAGT. The ends lost 2 bases at V and 5 bases at J; junction bases unmatched: 3. The CDR3 coding sequence is TGTGCCAGCAGTGACACTCGGGGGGGAGATACGCAGTATTTT. This codes for CASSDTRGGDTQYF.

Note on this clone: An end of the junction differs from the germline gene, which may be a read error. The CDR3 here is CASSPAVYSNRPQHF. The CDR3 DNA reads TGTGCCAGTAGCCCCGCCGTGTATAGCAATCGGCCCCAGCATTTT. The chain is built from TRBV19 and TRBJ1-5; unclear D gene. CDR1 and CDR2 (germline): LNHDA, SQIVND (reference sequence). CDR3 length equals 15 residues.